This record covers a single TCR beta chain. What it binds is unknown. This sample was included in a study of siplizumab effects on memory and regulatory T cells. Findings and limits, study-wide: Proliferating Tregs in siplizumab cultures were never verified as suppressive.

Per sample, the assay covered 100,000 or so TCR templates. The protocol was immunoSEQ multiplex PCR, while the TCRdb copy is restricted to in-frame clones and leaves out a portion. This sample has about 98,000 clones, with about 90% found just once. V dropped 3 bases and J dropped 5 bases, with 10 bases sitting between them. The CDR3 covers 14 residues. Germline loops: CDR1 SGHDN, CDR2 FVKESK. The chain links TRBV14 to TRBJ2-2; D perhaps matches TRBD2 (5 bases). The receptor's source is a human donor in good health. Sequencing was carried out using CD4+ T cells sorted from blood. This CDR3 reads CASSQLSGTGELFF. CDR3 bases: TGTGCCAGCAGCCAGTTATCGGGGACCGGGGAGCTGTTTTTT.